The entry that follows covers one T cell receptor (beta chain) sequence. The antigen is undetermined. The repertoire was sequenced with immunoSEQ multiplex PCR; TCRdb's copy has only in-frame clones and lacks some. Here the sample spans more than 70,000 clones, over 80% being singletons. The record originates from a study of T cell clones after liver transplantation. Overall study context: Three of eight recipients were HCV-positive; others had non-autoimmune, non-viral indications. The study, taken as a whole, reports: In most of the 8 subjects, circulating graft-donor-reactive CD4 TCRbeta sequences fell significantly after transplant. Low donor cell numbers restricted donor-reactive repertoire measurement in two subjects.

The germline CDR1 and CDR2 sequences are SGHAT and FQNNGV. This CDR3 is 15 amino acids long. V was clipped by 5 bases and J by 8 bases, with 21 bases between them. The gene calls are TRBV11-2 and TRBJ1-2, with D possibly TRBD1 on 5 matching bases. The input for sequencing was CD4+ T cells from blood, taken at the 22-month timepoint. The TCR was taken from a human patient who received a liver transplant. Some T cells may be provided by the graft donor. The CDR3 DNA reads TGTGCCAGCAGCCAAAACCCCCAGGGATCTTACGGCTACACCTTC. Protein sequence: CASSQNPQGSYGYTF.